The present T cell receptor beta chain was sequenced within a study of shared clonotypes between healthy human individuals. The table came from immunoSEQ multiplex PCR; TCRdb's copy has only in-frame clones and leaves some out. The sample lists some 2 million clones, roughly 94% occurring once. This CDR3 is 17 amino acids long. V lost 4 bases, J lost 8 bases, and 12 bases stayed unmatched. The naive CD8 population came from CD45RO-negative cells selected for CCR7, without terminally differentiated effector memory CD45RA+ cells. This clone was detected once. This chain connects TRBV5-3 to TRBJ2-3; 14 nucleotides match TRBD2. TRBV5-3 is assigned to the ORF class and has an uncertain function. The clonotype comes from a man aged 18-30 years in good health. Material: naive CD8+ T cells sorted from blood. The CDR3 DNA follows: TGTGCCAGAAGCCTCGGGCTGGCAGGGACTAGCGGGAGTACGCAGTATTTT. This encodes CARSLGLAGTSGSTQYF.